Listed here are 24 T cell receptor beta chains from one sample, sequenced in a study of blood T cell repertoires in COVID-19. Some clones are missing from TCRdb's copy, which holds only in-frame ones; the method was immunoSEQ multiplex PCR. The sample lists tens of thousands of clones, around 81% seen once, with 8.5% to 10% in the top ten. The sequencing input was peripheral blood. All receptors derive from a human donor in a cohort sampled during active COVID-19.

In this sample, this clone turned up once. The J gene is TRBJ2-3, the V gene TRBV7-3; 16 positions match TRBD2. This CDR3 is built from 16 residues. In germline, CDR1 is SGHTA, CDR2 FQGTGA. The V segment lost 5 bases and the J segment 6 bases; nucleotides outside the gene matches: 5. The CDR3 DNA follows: TGTGCCAGCAGCCAGGGACTAGCGGGAGGGAGGGATACGCAGTATTTT. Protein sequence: CASSQGLAGGRDTQYF.

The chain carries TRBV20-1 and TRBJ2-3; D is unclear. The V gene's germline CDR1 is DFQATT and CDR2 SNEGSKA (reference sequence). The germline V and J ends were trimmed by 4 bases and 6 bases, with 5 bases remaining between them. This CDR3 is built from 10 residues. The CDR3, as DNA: TGCAGTGCTACCGGGGATACGCAGTATTTT. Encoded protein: CSATGDTQYF.

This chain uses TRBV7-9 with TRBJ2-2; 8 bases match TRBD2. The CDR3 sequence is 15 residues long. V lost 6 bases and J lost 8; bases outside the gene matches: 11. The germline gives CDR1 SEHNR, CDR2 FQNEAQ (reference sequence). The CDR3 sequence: CASRPGTSSKGELFF. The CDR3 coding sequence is TGTGCCAGCAGGCCCGGGACTAGTAGTAAGGGGGAGCTGTTTTTT.

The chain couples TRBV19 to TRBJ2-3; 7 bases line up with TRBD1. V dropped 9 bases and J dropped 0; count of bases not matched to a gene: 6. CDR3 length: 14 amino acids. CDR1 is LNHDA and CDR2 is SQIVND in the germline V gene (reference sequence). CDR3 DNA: TGTGCCAGCGGTTCACAGGGGAGCACAGATACGCAGTATTTT. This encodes CASGSQGSTDTQYF.

DNA for the CDR3: TGTGCCAGCAGTTACAGTTGGAGGAACACCGGGGAGCTGTTTTTT. Its protein is CASSYSWRNTGELFF. The chain combines TRBV6-5 with TRBJ2-2; D not certain. The germline V gene has CDR1 MNHEY and CDR2 SVGAGI. The V and J ends lost 2 bases and 1 base respectively, with 8 bases between them. The CDR3 covers 15 residues.

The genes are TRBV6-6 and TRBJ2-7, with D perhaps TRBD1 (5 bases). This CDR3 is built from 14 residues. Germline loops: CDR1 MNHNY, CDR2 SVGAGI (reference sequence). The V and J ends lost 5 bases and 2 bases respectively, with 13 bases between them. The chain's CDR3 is CASSLLAGTYEQYF. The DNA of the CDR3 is TGTGCCAGCAGTCTACTGGCAGGGACCTACGAGCAGTACTTC.

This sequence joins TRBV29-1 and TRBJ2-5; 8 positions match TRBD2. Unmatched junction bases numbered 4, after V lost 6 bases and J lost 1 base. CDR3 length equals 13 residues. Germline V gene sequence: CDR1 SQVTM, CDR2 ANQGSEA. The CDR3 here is CSVEAGGQETQYF. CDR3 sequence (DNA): TGCAGCGTCGAGGCGGGGGGCCAAGAGACCCAGTACTTC.

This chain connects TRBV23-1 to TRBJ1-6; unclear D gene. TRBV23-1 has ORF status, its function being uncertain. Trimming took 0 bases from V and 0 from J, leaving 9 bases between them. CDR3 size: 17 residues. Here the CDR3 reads CASSQSLGSSYNSPLHF. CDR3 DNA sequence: TGCGCCAGCAGTCAATCCTTAGGGAGCTCCTATAATTCACCCCTCCACTTT.

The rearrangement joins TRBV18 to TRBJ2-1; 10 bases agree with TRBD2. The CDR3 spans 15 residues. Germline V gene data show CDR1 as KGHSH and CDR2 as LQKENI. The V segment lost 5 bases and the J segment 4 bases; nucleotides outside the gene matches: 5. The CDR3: CASSIGTSVYNEQFF. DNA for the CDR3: TGTGCCAGCTCAATAGGGACTAGCGTTTACAATGAGCAGTTCTTC.

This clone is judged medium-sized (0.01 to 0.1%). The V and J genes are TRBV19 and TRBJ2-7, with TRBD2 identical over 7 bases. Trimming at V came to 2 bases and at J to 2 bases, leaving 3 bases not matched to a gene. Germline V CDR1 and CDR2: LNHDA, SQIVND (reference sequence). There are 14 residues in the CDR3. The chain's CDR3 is CASSITSDTYEQYF. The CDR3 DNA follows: TGTGCCAGTAGTATAACTAGCGACACCTACGAGCAGTACTTC. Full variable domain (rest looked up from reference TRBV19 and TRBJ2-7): DGGITQSPKYLFRKEGQNVTLSCEQNLNHDAMYWYRQDPGQGLRLIYYSQIVNDFQKGDIAEGYSVSREKKESFPLTVTSAQKNPTAFYLCASSITSDTYEQYFGPGTRLTVT.

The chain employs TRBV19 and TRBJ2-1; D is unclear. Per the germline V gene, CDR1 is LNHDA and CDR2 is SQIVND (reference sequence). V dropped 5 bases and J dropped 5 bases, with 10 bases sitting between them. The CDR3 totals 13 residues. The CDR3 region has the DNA TGTGCCAGTAGTCAAAGCCCAAACAATGAGCAGTTCTTC. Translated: CASSQSPNNEQFF.

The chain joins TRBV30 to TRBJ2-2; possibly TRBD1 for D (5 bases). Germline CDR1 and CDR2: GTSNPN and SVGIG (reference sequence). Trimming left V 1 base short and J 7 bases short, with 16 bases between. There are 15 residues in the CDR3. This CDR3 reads CAWSGGPLRDGELFF. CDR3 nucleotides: TGTGCCTGGAGTGGTGGGCCCCTCAGGGACGGGGAGCTGTTTTTT.

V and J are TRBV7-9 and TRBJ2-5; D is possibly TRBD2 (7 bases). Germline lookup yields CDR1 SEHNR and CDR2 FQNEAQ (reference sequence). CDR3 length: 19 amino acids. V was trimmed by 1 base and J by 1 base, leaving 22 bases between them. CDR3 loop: CASSLGSGVASGTQETQYF. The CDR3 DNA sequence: TGTGCCAGCAGCTTAGGTTCAGGGGTAGCTAGCGGAACCCAAGAGACCCAGTACTTC.

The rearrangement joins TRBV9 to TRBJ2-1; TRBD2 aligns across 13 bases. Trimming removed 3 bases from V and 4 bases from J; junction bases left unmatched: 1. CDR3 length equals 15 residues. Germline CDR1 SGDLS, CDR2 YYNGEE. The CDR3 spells CASSGGLAGYNEQFF. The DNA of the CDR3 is TGTGCCAGCAGCGGGGGACTAGCGGGGTACAATGAGCAGTTCTTC.

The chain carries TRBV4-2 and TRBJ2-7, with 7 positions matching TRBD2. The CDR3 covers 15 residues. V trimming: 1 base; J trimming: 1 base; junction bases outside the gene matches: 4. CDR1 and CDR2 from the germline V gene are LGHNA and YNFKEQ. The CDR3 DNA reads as TGTGCCAGCAGCCAAGGGGGGGGTCAGTCCTACGAGCAGTACTTC. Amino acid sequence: CASSQGGGQSYEQYF.

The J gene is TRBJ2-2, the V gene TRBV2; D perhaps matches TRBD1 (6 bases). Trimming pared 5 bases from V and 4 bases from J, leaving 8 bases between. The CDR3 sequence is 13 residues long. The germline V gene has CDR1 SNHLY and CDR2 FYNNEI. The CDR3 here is CASSTGSTGELFF. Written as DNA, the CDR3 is TGTGCCAGCAGTACAGGGTCCACCGGGGAGCTGTTTTTT.

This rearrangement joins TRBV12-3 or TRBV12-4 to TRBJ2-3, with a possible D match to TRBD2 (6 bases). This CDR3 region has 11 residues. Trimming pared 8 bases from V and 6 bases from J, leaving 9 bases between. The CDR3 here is CASGGTDTQYF. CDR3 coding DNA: TGTGCCAGCGGAGGGACCGATACGCAGTATTTT.

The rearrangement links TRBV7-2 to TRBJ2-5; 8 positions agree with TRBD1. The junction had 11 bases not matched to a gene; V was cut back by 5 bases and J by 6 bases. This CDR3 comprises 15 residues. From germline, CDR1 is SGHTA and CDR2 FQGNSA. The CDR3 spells CASSQSSQGAQTQYF. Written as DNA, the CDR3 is TGTGCCAGCAGCCAGTCTAGTCAGGGGGCCCAGACCCAGTACTTC.

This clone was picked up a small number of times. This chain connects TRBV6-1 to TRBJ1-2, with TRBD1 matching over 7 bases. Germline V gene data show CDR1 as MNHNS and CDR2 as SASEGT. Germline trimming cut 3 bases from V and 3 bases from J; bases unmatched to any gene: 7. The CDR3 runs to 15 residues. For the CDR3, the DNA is TGTGCCAGCAGTGAGGCACGGGGACAGCACTATGGCTACACCTTC. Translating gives CASSEARGQHYGYTF.

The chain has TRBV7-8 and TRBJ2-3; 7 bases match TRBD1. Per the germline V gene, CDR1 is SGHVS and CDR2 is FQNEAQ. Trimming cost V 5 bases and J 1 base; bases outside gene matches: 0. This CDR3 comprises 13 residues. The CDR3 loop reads CASSTGGTDTQYF. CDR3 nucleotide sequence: TGTGCCAGCAGCACAGGGGGCACAGATACGCAGTATTTT.

The CDR3, as DNA: TGTGCCAGCAGCCAAGATCGAACAGGGAGTCAGCCCCAGCATTTT. It translates to CASSQDRTGSQPQHF. This chain uses TRBV3-1 (or the pseudogene TRBV3-2) with TRBJ1-5, with a tentative D call TRBD1 (6 bases). The V gene's germline CDR1 is LGHDT and CDR2 YNNKEL (reference sequence). V was pared by 0 bases and J by 6 bases, with 12 bases between. This CDR3 comprises 15 residues.

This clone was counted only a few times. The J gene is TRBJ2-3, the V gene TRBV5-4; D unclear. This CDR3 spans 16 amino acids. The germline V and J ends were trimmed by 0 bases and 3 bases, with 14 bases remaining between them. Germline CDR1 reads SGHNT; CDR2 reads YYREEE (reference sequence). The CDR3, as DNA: TGTGCCAGCAGCTTGGAGGCTAGTCGATTAACAGATACGCAGTATTTT. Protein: CASSLEASRLTDTQYF. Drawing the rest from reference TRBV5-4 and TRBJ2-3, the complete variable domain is ETGVTQSPTHLIKTRGQQVTLRCSSQSGHNTVSWYQQALGQGPQFIFQYYREEENGRGNFPPRFSGLQFPNYSSELNVNALELDDSALYLCASSLEASRLTDTQYFGPGTRLTVL.

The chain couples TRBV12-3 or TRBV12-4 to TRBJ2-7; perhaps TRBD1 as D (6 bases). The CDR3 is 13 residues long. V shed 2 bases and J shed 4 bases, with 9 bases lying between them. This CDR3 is CASSLNRVYEQYF. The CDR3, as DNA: TGTGCCAGCAGTTTAAACAGGGTTTACGAGCAGTACTTC.

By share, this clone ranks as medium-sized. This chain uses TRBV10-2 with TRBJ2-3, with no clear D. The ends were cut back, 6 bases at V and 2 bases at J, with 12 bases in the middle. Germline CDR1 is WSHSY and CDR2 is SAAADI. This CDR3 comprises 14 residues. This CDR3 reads CASSPTANTDTQYF. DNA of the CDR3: TGCGCCAGCAGCCCCACCGCTAACACAGATACGCAGTATTTT.